This T cell receptor beta chain was profiled in a study of blood T cell repertoires in COVID-19. About the study: T cells, B-cell-depleted T cells, or PBMCs provided the cDNA or gDNA that served as material.

Germline trimming cut 4 bases from V and 0 bases from J; bases unmatched to any gene: 1. This CDR3 is built from 14 residues. CDR1 is SGHKS, CDR2 YYEKEE, per germline (reference sequence). Adults between about 18 and 95 years of age took part from approximately 24 US areas. The data were produced by immunoSEQ multiplex PCR, yet TCRdb's version contains in-frame clones alone and is incomplete. In the table there are some 230,000 clones, roughly four fifths of which are singletons. The chain couples TRBV5-5 to TRBJ1-2; the match to TRBD1 covers 9 bases. The sequenced material came from PBMCs or T cells enriched from blood (not recorded which). The receptor was isolated from a man aged 40-55 years who had recovered from COVID-19. The CDR3 DNA follows: TGTGCCAGCAGCAGACAGGGGGCTAACTATGGCTACACCTTC. This codes for CASSRQGANYGYTF. Filled out from reference TRBV5-5 and TRBJ1-2, the complete variable domain reads DAGVTQSPTHLIKTRGQQVTLRCSPISGHKSVSWYQQVLGQGPQFIFQYYEKEERGRGNFPDRFSARQFPNYSSELNVNALLLGDSALYLCASSRQGANYGYTFGSGTRLTVV.